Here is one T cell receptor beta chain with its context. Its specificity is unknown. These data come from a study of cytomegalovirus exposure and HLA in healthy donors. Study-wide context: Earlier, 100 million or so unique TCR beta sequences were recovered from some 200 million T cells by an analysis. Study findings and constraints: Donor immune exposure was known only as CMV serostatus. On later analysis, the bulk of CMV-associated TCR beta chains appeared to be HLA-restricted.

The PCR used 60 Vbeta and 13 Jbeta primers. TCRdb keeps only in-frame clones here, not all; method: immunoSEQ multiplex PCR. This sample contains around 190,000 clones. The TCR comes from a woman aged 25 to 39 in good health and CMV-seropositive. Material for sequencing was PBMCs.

The chain's CDR3 is CSVVSGGGYNEQFF. For the CDR3, the DNA is TGCAGCGTTGTATCGGGGGGCGGCTACAATGAGCAGTTCTTC. The chain is built from TRBV29-1 and TRBJ2-1; D possibly corresponds to TRBD2 (7 bases). CDR3 size: 14 residues. V was cut by 4 bases and J by 3 bases, with 13 bases left in between. CDR1 SQVTM and CDR2 ANQGSEA come from the germline V gene.